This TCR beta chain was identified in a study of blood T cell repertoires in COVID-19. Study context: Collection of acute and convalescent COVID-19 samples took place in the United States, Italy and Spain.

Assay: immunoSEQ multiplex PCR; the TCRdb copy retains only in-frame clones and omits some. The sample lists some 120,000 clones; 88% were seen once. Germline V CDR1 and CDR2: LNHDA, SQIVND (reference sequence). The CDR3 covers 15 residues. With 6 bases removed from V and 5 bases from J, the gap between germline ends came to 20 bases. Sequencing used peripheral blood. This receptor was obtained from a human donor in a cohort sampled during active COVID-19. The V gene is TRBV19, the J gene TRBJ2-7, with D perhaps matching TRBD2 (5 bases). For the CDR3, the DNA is TGTGCCAGTAGCAGACCTAGGGTAGCGTCGGACGAGCAGTACTTC. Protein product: CASSRPRVASDEQYF.